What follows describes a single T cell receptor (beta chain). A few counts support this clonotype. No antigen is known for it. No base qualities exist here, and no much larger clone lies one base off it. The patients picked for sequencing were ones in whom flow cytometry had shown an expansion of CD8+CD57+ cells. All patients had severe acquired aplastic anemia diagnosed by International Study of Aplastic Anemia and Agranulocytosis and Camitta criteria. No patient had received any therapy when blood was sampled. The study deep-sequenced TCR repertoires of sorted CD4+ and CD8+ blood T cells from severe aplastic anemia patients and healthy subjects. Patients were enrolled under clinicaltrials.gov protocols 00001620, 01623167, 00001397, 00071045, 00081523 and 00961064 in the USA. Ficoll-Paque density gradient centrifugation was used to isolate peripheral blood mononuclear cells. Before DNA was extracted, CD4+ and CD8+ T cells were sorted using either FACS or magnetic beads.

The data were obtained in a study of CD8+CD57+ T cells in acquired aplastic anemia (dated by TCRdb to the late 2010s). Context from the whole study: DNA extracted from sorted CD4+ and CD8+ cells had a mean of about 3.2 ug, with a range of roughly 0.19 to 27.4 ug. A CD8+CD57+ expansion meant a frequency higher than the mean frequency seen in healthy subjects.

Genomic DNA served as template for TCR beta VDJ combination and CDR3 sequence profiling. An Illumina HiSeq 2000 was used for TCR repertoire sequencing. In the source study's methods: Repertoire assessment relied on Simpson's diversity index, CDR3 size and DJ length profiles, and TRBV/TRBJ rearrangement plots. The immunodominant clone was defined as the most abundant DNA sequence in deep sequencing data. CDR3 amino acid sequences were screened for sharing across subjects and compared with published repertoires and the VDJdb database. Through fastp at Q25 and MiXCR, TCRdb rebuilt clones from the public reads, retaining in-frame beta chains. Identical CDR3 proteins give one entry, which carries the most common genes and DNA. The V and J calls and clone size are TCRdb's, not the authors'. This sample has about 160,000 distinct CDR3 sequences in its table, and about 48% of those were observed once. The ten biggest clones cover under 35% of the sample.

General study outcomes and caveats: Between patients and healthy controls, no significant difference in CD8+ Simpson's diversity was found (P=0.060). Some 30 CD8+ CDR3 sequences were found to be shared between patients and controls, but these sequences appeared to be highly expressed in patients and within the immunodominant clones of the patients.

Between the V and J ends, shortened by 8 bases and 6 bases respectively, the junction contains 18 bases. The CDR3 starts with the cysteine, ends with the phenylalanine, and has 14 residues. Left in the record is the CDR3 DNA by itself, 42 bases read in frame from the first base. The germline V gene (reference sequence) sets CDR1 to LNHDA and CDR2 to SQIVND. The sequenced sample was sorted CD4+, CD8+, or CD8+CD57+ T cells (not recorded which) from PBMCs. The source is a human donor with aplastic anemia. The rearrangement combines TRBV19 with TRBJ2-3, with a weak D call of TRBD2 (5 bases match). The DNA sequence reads TGTGCCAGTCAGAGCACGCTAGCCACCGATACGCAGTATTTT. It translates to CASQSTLATDTQYF. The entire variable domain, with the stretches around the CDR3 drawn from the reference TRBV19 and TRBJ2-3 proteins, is DGGITQSPKYLFRKEGQNVTLSCEQNLNHDAMYWYRQDPGQGLRLIYYSQIVNDFQKGDIAEGYSVSREKKESFPLTVTSAQKNPTAFYLCASQSTLATDTQYFGPGTRLTVL.